This entry is about one T cell receptor beta chain. Its antigen is unknown. This entry belongs to a study of T cells in localized non-small cell lung cancer. J gave up 5 bases and V 5 bases, and 15 bases lay outside the gene matches. This CDR3 has 15 amino acids. Germline assignment: CDR1 GTSNPN and CDR2 SVGIG (reference sequence). Generated by immunoSEQ multiplex PCR, the TCRdb table keeps only in-frame clones and is missing some. The sample comprises about 1,100 clones, 20% to 25% of which are singletons, and about 10% rests with the top ten. Study findings and constraints: Analysis by sequencing included only one tumor region, so heterogeneity remains possible. Within adjacent lung there appeared a median around 55 of the top 100 tumor clones. Greater blood T cell density accompanied longer overall survival.

The sample was normal lung tissue next to the tumor, taken before any cancer treatment. The TCR sequence derives from a female donor older than 55 with stage I lung adenocarcinoma. The chain joins TRBV30 to TRBJ2-7; TRBD1 agrees at 7 bases. The CDR3 loop reads CAWEPGQEDFDEQYF. Here the CDR3 DNA reads TGTGCCTGGGAACCTGGACAGGAAGATTTCGACGAGCAGTACTTC.